This T cell receptor (beta chain) is drawn from a study of T cell responses to AZD1222 COVID-19 vaccine. Overall study results and limits: The donors showed a predominance of white British ancestry and of females, with possible underestimation of clonal diversity. All repertoire sampling was performed exclusively after the peak T cell response. At baseline, seropositivity was found in only a handful of AZD1222 recipients. Spike-specific TCR breadth and depth were elevated following two AZD1222 doses.

This clone was counted once. Antigen specificity is unknown. With 4 bases clipped from V and 4 bases from J, the junction kept 7 bases outside the gene matches. In germline, CDR1 is MNHEY, CDR2 SMNVEV (reference sequence). CDR3 length: 16 residues. Measured with immunoSEQ multiplex PCR; TCRdb has only the in-frame clones, and not every one. Of 95,000 to 150,000 clones in the sample, 85% to 95% were seen once. This chain connects TRBV27 to TRBJ1-4; 9 nucleotides agree with TRBD1. The specimen comprised peripheral blood, sampled 28 days after the second AZD1222 dose. This TCR was sampled from an adult who received the AZD1222 COVID-19 vaccine. The CDR3 coding sequence is TGTGCCAGCAGTTGGTACCCGGGACAGGGTAATGAAAAACTGTTTTTT. It encodes CASSWYPGQGNEKLFF.